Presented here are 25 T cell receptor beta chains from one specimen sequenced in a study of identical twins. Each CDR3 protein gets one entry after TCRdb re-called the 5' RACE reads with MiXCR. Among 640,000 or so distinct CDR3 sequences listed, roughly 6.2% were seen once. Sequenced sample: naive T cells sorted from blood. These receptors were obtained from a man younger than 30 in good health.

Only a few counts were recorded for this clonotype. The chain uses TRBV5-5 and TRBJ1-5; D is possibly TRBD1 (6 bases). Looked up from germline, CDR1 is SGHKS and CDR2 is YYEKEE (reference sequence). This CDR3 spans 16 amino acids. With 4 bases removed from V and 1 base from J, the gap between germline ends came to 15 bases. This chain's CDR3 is CASSLTAGASNQPQHF. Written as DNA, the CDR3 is TGTGCCAGCAGCCTAACCGCGGGGGCGAGCAATCAGCCCCAGCATTTT.

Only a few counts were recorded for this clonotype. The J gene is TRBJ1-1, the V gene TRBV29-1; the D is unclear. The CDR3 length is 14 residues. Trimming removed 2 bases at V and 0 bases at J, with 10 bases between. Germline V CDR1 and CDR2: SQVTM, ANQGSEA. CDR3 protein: CSVEKLIMNTEAFF. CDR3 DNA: TGCAGCGTTGAAAAACTAATCATGAACACTGAAGCTTTCTTT.

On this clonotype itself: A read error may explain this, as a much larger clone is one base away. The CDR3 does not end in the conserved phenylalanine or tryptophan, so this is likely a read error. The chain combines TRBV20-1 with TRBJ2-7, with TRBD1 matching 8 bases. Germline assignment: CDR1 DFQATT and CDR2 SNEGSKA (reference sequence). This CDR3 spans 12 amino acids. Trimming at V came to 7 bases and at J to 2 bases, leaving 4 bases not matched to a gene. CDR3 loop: CSGGTGPYEQYY. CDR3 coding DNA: TGCAGTGGAGGGACAGGACCCTACGAGCAGTACTAC.

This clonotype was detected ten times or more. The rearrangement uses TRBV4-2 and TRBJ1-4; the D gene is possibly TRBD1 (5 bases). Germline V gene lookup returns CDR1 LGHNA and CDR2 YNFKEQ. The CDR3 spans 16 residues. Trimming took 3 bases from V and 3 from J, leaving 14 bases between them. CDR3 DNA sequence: TGTGCCAGCAGCCAGTCCGGGACTGCTCCTAATGAAAAACTGTTTTTT. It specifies CASSQSGTAPNEKLFF.

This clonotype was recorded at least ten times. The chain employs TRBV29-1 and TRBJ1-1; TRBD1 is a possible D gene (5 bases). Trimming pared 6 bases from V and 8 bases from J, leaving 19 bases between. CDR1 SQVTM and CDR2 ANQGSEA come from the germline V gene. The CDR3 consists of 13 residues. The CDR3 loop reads CSVEKGLGEEAFF. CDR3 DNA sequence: TGCAGCGTAGAAAAGGGGCTCGGAGAGGAAGCTTTCTTT.

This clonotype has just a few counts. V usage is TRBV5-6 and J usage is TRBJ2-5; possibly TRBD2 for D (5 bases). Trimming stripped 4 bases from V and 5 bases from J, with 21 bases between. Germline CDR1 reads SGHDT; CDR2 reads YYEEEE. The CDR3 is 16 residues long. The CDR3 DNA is TGTGCCAGCAGCGCCCCCGGACTTCCTAGGCATGAGACCCAGTACTTC. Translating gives CASSAPGLPRHETQYF.

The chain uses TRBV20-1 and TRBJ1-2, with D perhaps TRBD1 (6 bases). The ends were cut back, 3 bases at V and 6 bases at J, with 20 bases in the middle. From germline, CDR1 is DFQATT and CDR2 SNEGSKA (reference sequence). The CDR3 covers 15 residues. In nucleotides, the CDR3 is TGCAGTGCTAGGAACTTCCCGACAGGATATGATGGCTACACCTTC. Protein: CSARNFPTGYDGYTF.

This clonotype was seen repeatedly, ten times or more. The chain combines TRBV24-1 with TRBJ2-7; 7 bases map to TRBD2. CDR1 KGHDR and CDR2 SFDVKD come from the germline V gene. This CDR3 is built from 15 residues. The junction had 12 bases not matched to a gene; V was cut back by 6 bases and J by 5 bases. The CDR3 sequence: CATSPRGSGTDEQYF. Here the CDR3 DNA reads TGTGCCACCAGTCCCCGAGGAAGCGGGACTGACGAGCAGTACTTC.

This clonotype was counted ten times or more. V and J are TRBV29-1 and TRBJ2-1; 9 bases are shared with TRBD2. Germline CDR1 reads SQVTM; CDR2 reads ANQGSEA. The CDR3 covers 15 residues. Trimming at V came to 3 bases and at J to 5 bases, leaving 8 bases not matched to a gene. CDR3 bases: TGCAGCGTTGAGTTGCGGGAGGGCCCCGACAATGAGCAGTTCTTC. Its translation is CSVELREGPDNEQFF.

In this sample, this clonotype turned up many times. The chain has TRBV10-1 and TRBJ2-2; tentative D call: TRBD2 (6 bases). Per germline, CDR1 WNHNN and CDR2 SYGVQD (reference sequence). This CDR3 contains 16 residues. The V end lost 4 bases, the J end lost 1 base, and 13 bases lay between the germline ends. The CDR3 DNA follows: TGCGCCAGCAGTGGGCCCGGGAGACTGAACACCGGGGAGCTGTTTTTT. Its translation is CASSGPGRLNTGELFF.

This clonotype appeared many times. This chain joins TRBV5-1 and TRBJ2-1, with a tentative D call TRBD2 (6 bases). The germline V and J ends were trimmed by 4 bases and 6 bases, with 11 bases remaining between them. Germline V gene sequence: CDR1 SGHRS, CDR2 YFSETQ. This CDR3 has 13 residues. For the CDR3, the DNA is TGCGCCAGCAGCACTACTAGCCCCAATGAGCAGTTCTTC. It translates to CASSTTSPNEQFF.

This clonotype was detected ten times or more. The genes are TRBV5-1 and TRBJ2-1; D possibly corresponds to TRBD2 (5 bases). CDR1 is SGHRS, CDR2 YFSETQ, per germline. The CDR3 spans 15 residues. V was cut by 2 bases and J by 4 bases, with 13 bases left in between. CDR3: CASSFGVGSYNEQFF. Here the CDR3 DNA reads TGCGCCAGCAGCTTCGGGGTGGGAAGTTACAATGAGCAGTTCTTC.

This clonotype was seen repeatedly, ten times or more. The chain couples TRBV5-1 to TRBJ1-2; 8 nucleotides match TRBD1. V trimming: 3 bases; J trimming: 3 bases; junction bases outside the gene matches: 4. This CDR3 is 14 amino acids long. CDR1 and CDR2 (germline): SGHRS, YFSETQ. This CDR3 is CASSSTGGDYGYTF. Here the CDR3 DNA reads TGCGCCAGCAGCTCTACAGGGGGGGACTATGGCTACACCTTC.

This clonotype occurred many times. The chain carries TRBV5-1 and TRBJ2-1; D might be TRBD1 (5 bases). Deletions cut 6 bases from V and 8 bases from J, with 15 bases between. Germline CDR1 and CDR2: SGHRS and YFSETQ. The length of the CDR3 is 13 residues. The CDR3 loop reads CASTTRVGDEQFF. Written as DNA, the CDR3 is TGCGCCAGCACCACCAGGGTAGGGGATGAGCAGTTCTTC.

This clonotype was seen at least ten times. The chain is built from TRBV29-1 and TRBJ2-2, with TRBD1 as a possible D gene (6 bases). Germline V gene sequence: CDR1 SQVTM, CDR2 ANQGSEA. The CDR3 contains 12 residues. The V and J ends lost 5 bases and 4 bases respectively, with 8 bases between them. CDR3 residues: CSVLGGTGELFF. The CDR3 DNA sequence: TGCAGCGTTTTAGGGGGCACCGGGGAGCTGTTTTTT.

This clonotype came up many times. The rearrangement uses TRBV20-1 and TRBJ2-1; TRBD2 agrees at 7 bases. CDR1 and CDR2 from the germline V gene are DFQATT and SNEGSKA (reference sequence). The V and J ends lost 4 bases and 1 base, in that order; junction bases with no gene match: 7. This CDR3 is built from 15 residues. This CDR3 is CSANPGLKSYNEQFF. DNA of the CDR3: TGCAGTGCTAATCCGGGACTAAAGTCCTACAATGAGCAGTTCTTC.

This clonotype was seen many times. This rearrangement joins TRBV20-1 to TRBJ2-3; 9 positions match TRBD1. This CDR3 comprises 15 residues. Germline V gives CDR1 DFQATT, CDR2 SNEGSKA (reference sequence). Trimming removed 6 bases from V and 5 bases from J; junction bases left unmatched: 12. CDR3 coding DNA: TGCAGTGCCAACCCACTACAGGGGGCTGGAGATACGCAGTATTTT. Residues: CSANPLQGAGDTQYF.

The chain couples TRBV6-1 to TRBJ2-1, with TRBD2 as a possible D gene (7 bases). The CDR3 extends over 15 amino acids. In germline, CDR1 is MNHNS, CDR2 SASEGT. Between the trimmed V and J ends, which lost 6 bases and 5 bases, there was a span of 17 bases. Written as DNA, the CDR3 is TGTGCCAGCAGACAGGAGGGGGGGTTAAACAATGAGCAGTTCTTC. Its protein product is CASRQEGGLNNEQFF.

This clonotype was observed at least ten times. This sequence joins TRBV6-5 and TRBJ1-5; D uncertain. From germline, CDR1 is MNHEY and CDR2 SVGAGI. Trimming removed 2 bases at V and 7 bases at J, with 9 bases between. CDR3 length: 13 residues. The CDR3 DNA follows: TGTGCCAGCAGTTACGCCGGCGGACAGCCCCAGCATTTT. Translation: CASSYAGGQPQHF.

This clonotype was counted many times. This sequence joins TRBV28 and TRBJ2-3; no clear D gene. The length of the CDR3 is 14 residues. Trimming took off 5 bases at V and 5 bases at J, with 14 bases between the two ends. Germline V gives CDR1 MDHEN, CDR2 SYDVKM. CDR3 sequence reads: CASSRTFNGDTQYF. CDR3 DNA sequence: TGTGCCAGCAGTCGGACGTTTAACGGAGATACGCAGTATTTT.

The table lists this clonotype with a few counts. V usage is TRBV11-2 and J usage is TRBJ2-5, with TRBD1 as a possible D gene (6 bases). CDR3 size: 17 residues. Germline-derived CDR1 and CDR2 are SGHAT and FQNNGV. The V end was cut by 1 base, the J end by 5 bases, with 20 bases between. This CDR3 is CASSLGGTFSPPETQYF. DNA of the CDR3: TGTGCCAGCAGCTTAGGGGGGACATTTTCACCTCCGGAGACCCAGTACTTC.

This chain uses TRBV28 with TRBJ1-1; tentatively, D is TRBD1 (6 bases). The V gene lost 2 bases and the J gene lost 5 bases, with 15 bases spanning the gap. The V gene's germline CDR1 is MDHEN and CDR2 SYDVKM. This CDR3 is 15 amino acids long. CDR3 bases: TGTGCCAGCAGTTTAGGGCCAGGGGTCTTGACTGAAGCTTTCTTT. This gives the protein CASSLGPGVLTEAFF. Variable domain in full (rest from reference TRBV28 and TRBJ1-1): DVKVTQSSRYLVKRTGEKVFLECVQDMDHENMFWYRQDPGLGLRLIYFSYDVKMKEKGDIPEGYSVSREKKERFSLILESASTNQTSMYLCASSLGPGVLTEAFFGQGTRLTVV.

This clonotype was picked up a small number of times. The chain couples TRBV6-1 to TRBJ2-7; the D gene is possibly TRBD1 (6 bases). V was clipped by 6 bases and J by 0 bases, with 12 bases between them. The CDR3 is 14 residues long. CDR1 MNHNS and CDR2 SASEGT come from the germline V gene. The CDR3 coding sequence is TGTGCCAGCAGGAGGACAGTAAGCTCCTACGAGCAGTACGTC. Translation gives CASRRTVSSYEQYV.

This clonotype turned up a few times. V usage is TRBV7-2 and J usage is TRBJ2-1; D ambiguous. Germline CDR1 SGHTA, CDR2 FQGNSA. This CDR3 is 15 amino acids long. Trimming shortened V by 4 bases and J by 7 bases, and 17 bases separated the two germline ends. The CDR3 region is CASSSRGAGRNEQFF. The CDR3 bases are TGTGCCAGCAGCTCCAGAGGAGCTGGACGGAATGAGCAGTTCTTC.

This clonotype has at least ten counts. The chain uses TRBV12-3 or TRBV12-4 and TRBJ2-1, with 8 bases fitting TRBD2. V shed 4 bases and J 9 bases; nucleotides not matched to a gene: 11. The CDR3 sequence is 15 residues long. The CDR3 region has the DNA TGTGCCAGCAGTTCTAATAGCGGGGTGGGCGGTGAGCAGTTCTTC. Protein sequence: CASSSNSGVGGEQFF.